This is a list of T cell receptor beta chains from one sample in a study of blood T cell repertoires in COVID-19. TCRdb's copy holds only in-frame clones and misses some; the assay was immunoSEQ multiplex PCR. The table has tens of thousands of clones, about 90% seen once. The source material was peripheral blood. The receptors originated from a human donor in a cohort sampled during active COVID-19. Both conserved end residues are part of each CDR3. Each record gives: CDR3 protein, CDR3 DNA, D gene, V gene, J gene, clone size. D genes are given only for firm matches. The size entry is marked missing in some rows and otherwise reads once, few, many or a size class.

cdr3_aa: CASSAGGTEAFF; cdr3_nt: TGTGCCAGCAGTGCAGGGGGGACTGAAGCTTTCTTT; d_call: TRBD1; v_call: TRBV6-6; j_call: TRBJ1-1; clone_size: -
cdr3_aa: CASSAYRVVSNQPQHF; cdr3_nt: TGTGCCAGCAGCGCTTACAGGGTGGTCAGCAATCAGCCCCAGCATTTT; d_call: -; v_call: TRBV5-6; j_call: TRBJ1-5; clone_size: -
cdr3_aa: CASQGPTEAFF; cdr3_nt: TGTGCCTCCCAGGGGCCCACTGAAGCTTTCTTT; d_call: -; v_call: TRBV30; j_call: TRBJ1-1; clone_size: -
cdr3_aa: CASSVVVSVEVKNIQYF; cdr3_nt: TGTGCCAGCAGCGTAGTTGTTAGCGTGGAGGTCAAAAACATTCAGTACTTC; d_call: -; v_call: TRBV9; j_call: TRBJ2-4; clone_size: -
cdr3_aa: CASSLDRGTGELFF; cdr3_nt: TGCGCCAGCAGCTTGGACAGGGGGACCGGGGAGCTGTTTTTT; d_call: TRBD1; v_call: TRBV5-1; j_call: TRBJ2-2; clone_size: once
cdr3_aa: CASSNGPGQGYEQYF; cdr3_nt: TGTGCCAGCAGCAATGGTCCGGGACAGGGCTACGAGCAGTACTTC; d_call: TRBD1; v_call: TRBV7-6; j_call: TRBJ2-7; clone_size: once
cdr3_aa: CAWSVPGGVQGLSAAQYF; cdr3_nt: TGTGCCTGGAGTGTCCCGGGGGGGGTCCAGGGGCTAAGTGCGGCCCAGTACTTC; d_call: TRBD2; v_call: TRBV30; j_call: TRBJ2-5; clone_size: -
cdr3_aa: CASSQSDDEQFF; cdr3_nt: TGTGCCAGCAGCCAGAGCGATGATGAGCAGTTCTTC; d_call: -; v_call: TRBV3-1/TRBV3-2; j_call: TRBJ2-1; clone_size: -
cdr3_aa: CASLGQGAGNEQFF; cdr3_nt: TGTGCCAGCTTGGGTCAAGGGGCTGGAAATGAGCAGTTCTTC; d_call: -; v_call: TRBV28; j_call: TRBJ2-1; clone_size: -
cdr3_aa: CASSERQGPYEQYF; cdr3_nt: TGCGCCAGCAGCGAGCGACAGGGCCCCTACGAGCAGTACTTC; d_call: TRBD1; v_call: TRBV5-1; j_call: TRBJ2-7; clone_size: -
cdr3_aa: CASSLDGRAGEQYF; cdr3_nt: TGCGCCAGCAGCTTGGACGGGAGGGCCGGGGAACAGTACTTC; d_call: TRBD2; v_call: TRBV5-1; j_call: TRBJ2-7; clone_size: once
cdr3_aa: CASSKDREGPNEQYF; cdr3_nt: TGTGCCAGCAGCAAAGATCGGGAGGGCCCTAACGAGCAGTACTTC; d_call: -; v_call: TRBV21-1; j_call: TRBJ2-7; clone_size: -
cdr3_aa: CASSLVAGGTGELFF; cdr3_nt: TGTGCCAGCAGCTTAGTTGCGGGAGGCACCGGGGAGCTGTTTTTT; d_call: TRBD2; v_call: TRBV11-2; j_call: TRBJ2-2; clone_size: -
cdr3_aa: CASSISVSFNTEAFF; cdr3_nt: TGTGCCAGCAGTATTTCGGTCTCCTTCAACACTGAAGCTTTCTTT; d_call: -; v_call: TRBV7-2; j_call: TRBJ1-1; clone_size: -
cdr3_aa: CASSSPGPITRNTIYF; cdr3_nt: TGTGCCAGCAGCTCCCCTGGGCCCATCACCCGGAACACCATATATTTT; d_call: -; v_call: TRBV28; j_call: TRBJ1-3; clone_size: -
cdr3_aa: CASSERKGQGRSFF; cdr3_nt: TGTGCCAGCAGTGAACGAAAGGGACAGGGGCGTTCTTTCTTT; d_call: TRBD1; v_call: TRBV25-1; j_call: TRBJ1-1; clone_size: -
cdr3_aa: CASSRGGQYGDTQYF; cdr3_nt: TGTGCCAGCAGCCGGGGGGGGCAATATGGAGATACGCAGTATTTT; d_call: TRBD2; v_call: TRBV5-4; j_call: TRBJ2-3; clone_size: once
cdr3_aa: CASSQSRDRGLRNTEAFF; cdr3_nt: TGCGCCAGCAGTCAAAGCCGGGACAGGGGGCTCCGGAACACTGAAGCTTTCTTT; d_call: TRBD1; v_call: TRBV4-1; j_call: TRBJ1-1; clone_size: -
cdr3_aa: CASSLDRGYHNEQFF; cdr3_nt: TGTGCCAGCAGCTTAGACAGGGGGTACCACAATGAGCAGTTCTTC; d_call: TRBD1; v_call: TRBV7-2; j_call: TRBJ2-1; clone_size: -
cdr3_aa: CASSYSGLGFSEQYF; cdr3_nt: TGTGCCAGCAGTTACTCGGGACTAGGGTTTTCCGAGCAGTACTTC; d_call: TRBD2; v_call: TRBV6-5; j_call: TRBJ2-7; clone_size: -
cdr3_aa: CASRQGVGYTF; cdr3_nt: TGTGCCAGCAGGCAGGGTGTGGGCTACACCTTC; d_call: -; v_call: TRBV6-5; j_call: TRBJ1-2; clone_size: -
cdr3_aa: CASSYSGGGQETQYF; cdr3_nt: TGTGCCAGCAGTTACTCGGGGGGGGGCCAAGAGACCCAGTACTTC; d_call: TRBD2; v_call: TRBV6-6; j_call: TRBJ2-5; clone_size: once
cdr3_aa: CASSLGTLTYEQYF; cdr3_nt: TGCGCCAGCAGCTTGGGCACATTAACCTACGAGCAGTACTTC; d_call: -; v_call: TRBV5-1; j_call: TRBJ2-7; clone_size: -
cdr3_aa: CASSYSGRGESYEQYF; cdr3_nt: TGTGCCAGCAGTTACTCGGGCAGGGGAGAATCCTACGAGCAGTACTTC; d_call: -; v_call: TRBV6-2/TRBV6-3; j_call: TRBJ2-7; clone_size: -
cdr3_aa: CASSLATGGGNEQFF; cdr3_nt: TGCGCCAGCAGCTTAGCGACGGGAGGAGGCAATGAGCAGTTCTTC; d_call: TRBD2; v_call: TRBV5-1; j_call: TRBJ2-1; clone_size: -
cdr3_aa: CASSPRTSGGTYNEQFF; cdr3_nt: TGCGCCAGCAGCCCACGGACTAGCGGGGGAACCTACAATGAGCAGTTCTTC; d_call: TRBD2; v_call: TRBV5-1; j_call: TRBJ2-1; clone_size: -
cdr3_aa: CASRVAGEIGELFF; cdr3_nt: TGTGCCAGCAGGGTAGCGGGGGAAATCGGGGAGCTGTTTTTT; d_call: TRBD2; v_call: TRBV6-5; j_call: TRBJ2-2; clone_size: -
cdr3_aa: CSVEVPLVTEAFF; cdr3_nt: TGCAGCGTTGAAGTCCCCCTCGTAACTGAAGCTTTCTTT; d_call: -; v_call: TRBV29-1; j_call: TRBJ1-1; clone_size: -
cdr3_aa: CSVEELYRGSGELFF; cdr3_nt: TGCAGCGTTGAAGAACTTTACAGGGGATCCGGGGAGCTGTTTTTT; d_call: TRBD1; v_call: TRBV29-1; j_call: TRBJ2-2; clone_size: -
cdr3_aa: CSVPGGYGSYNEQFF; cdr3_nt: TGCAGCGTACCGGGGGGGTACGGCTCCTACAATGAGCAGTTCTTC; d_call: TRBD2; v_call: TRBV29-1; j_call: TRBJ2-1; clone_size: once
cdr3_aa: CASSLTGAGYEQYF; cdr3_nt: TGCGCCAGCAGCCTAACAGGGGCAGGGTACGAGCAGTACTTC; d_call: TRBD1; v_call: TRBV5-1; j_call: TRBJ2-7; clone_size: -
cdr3_aa: CASSLQGPNPYEQYF; cdr3_nt: TGTGCCAGCAGTTTACAGGGGCCGAACCCTTACGAGCAGTACTTC; d_call: -; v_call: TRBV28; j_call: TRBJ2-7; clone_size: once
cdr3_aa: CASSQMMSSYNEQFF; cdr3_nt: TGTGCCAGCAGTCAAATGATGAGCTCCTACAATGAGCAGTTCTTC; d_call: -; v_call: TRBV13; j_call: TRBJ2-1; clone_size: -
cdr3_aa: CASSPGLADEQFF; cdr3_nt: TGTGCCAGCTCCCCCGGACTAGCAGACGAGCAGTTCTTC; d_call: TRBD2; v_call: TRBV18; j_call: TRBJ2-1; clone_size: -
cdr3_aa: CAISDSPLGESWRAFF; cdr3_nt: TGTGCCATCAGTGACTCCCCTTTGGGAGAAAGTTGGAGAGCTTTCTTT; d_call: -; v_call: TRBV10-3; j_call: TRBJ1-1; clone_size: few
cdr3_aa: CAWNGIGPNEKLFF; cdr3_nt: TGTGCCTGGAACGGGATTGGTCCTAATGAAAAACTGTTTTTT; d_call: -; v_call: TRBV30; j_call: TRBJ1-4; clone_size: -
cdr3_aa: CASSPSGTTDTQYF; cdr3_nt: TGTGCCAGCAGCCCTAGCGGAACGACAGATACGCAGTATTTT; d_call: TRBD2; v_call: TRBV11-2; j_call: TRBJ2-3; clone_size: -